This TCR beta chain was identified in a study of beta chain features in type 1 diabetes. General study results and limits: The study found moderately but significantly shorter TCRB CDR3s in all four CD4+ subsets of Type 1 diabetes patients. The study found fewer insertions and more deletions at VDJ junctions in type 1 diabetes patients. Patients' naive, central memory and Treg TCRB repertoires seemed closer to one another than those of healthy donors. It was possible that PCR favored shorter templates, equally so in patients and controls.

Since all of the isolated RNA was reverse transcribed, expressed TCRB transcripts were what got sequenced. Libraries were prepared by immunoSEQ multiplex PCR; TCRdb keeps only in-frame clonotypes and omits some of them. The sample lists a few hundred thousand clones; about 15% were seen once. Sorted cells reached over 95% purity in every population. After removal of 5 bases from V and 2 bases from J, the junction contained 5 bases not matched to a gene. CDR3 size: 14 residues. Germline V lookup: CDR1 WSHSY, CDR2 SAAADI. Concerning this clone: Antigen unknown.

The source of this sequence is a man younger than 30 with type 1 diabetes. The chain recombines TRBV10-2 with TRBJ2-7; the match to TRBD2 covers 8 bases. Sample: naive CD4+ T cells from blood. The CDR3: CASSPAGRAYEQYF. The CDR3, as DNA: TGCGCCAGCAGTCCGGCCGGGAGGGCCTACGAGCAGTACTTC.